This paragraph covers one T cell receptor beta chain sequence. Its binding antigen is unknown. Base qualities are not provided; no much larger clone lies one nucleotide away. Using the deep immunoSEQ assay, TCR CDR3 regions were amplified from genomic DNA by multiplex PCR. Extracted genomic DNA from each cell subset was spread evenly across all wells of several immunoSEQ 96-well plates, with each plate serving as a replicate. For sorted subsets, roughly 190 ng of genomic DNA, equivalent to 25,000 to 35,000 T cell genomes, went into each replicate PCR. Purified libraries were quantified with a Qubit 3.0 fluorometer, sized on a Bioanalyzer 2100, and re-quantified with the KAPA Library Quantification kit. A separate single-read 150-cycle Illumina NextSeq 550 flow cell was used to sequence each immunoSEQ 96-well plate. As for how the authors treated the data: Because the immunoSEQ output held only junctional sequences and lacked quality scores, the filtering could not match the filtering applied to full-length reads. Sequences were annotated with PyIR, a Python wrapper for IgBLAST v1.9, using IMGT germline references to assign V/J genes and CDR3. Reads were removed for weak V/J assignments (E-value above 1e-6), missing CDR3, stop codons, out-of-frame junctions, or ambiguous translated residues. V3J clonotypes were defined by identical inferred V gene, J gene, and CDR3 amino acid sequence. Percentage overlap between repertoires was calculated by dividing the number of shared unique clonotypes by the size of the smaller repertoire. Repertoire richness was assessed with RTK rarefaction, the Chao1 estimator, and Recon v2.1 estimates of unobserved clonotypes. Generation probabilities for all TCRbeta clonotypes obtained by the gDNA method from a handful of donors were computed using OLGA. This immuneACCESS table, as held by TCRdb, lists in-frame sequences with V and J called but not all clones. Of the missing ones, under half trace to an unresolved V gene in checked studies; the others have no known cause. V and J calls and clone size are as listed in that table; D and trimming were resolved from the DNA. This sample gives 1,500,000 or so clones in total; 97% to 99% of them show up just once. The ten largest clones represent 0.3% to 0.45% of the sample.

V sheds 2 bases and J sheds 0 bases, leaving 10 bases between their ends. From a lookup of the germline V gene, CDR1 and CDR2 are KGHSH and LQKENI. The CDR3 runs 15 residues from the cysteine to the phenylalanine. Just CDR3 DNA is preserved here, 45 bases in frame from base 1. Healthy HIV-negative adults with no recently reported acute infections or vaccinations were included as donors. All donors were Caucasian adults living in Nashville, Tennessee, USA. Magnetic negative selection was used to enrich CD4+ T cells, after which naive cells were positively selected on CD45RA and the negative fraction became the memory subset. After blood collection by leukapheresis, PBMCs were isolated using Ficoll-Histopaque density gradient centrifugation and then cryopreserved in the vapor phase of liquid nitrogen. Analytical flow cytometry was used to check the purity and quantity of each magnetically sorted T cell population. Each sorted fraction had its genomic DNA isolated and then quantified by UV absorbance on a Nanodrop 2000c.

These data are taken from a study of shared clonotypes between healthy human individuals (dated by TCRdb to the early 2020s). Some background on the complete study: The cohort included three men and two women between 18 and 49 years of age. For each donor, CD4 naive and CD4 memory were each given three plates, CD8 naive was given two plates, and CD8 memory was given one plate. To estimate repertoire size and how much clonotype sharing occurs between individuals, the study deeply sequenced the blood TCR repertoires of 5 or 6 healthy adults. Libraries were prepared and TCR repertoires were sequenced by different laboratories using diverse techniques, in order to increase sequencing depth and limit assay-specific biases. Between about 0.85 and 10 billion PBMCs per donor were obtained by leukapheresis.

The paper as a whole reports these results and caveats: Because the study included a small number of donors, the genetic and exposure-history diversity represented was limited. Sampling was limited to blood, and TCR repertoires in tissue likely differ from TCR repertoires in blood. Sharing across four donors was observed for approximately 5% of naive CD4, 3.5% of naive CD8, about 2.3% of memory CD4, and around 0.4% of memory CD8 clonotypes. Higher generation probabilities were observed for clonotypes shared by all four sorted-subset donors than for non-shared clonotypes. Even with the large sequencing depth, rarefaction of the sorted-subset datasets indicated that sequencing was incomplete. Based on pairwise subsampling, the degree of clonotype sharing among donors was expected to be affected by sequencing depth. Larger estimated clonotype richness was generally found for naive subsets than for memory subsets.

The chain is assembled from TRBV18 and TRBJ1-1; the D gene is possibly TRBD1, with 6 bases matching. This receptor was taken from a man aged 25-45 years in good health. Sequencing used naive CD4+ T cells sorted from blood. This specimen's cell subset or site label, per the study, means: CD45RA+ positively selected. The CDR3 protein: CASSPDRKVNTEAFF. The nucleotide sequence is TGTGCCAGCTCACCAGACAGGAAGGTGAACACTGAAGCTTTCTTT.